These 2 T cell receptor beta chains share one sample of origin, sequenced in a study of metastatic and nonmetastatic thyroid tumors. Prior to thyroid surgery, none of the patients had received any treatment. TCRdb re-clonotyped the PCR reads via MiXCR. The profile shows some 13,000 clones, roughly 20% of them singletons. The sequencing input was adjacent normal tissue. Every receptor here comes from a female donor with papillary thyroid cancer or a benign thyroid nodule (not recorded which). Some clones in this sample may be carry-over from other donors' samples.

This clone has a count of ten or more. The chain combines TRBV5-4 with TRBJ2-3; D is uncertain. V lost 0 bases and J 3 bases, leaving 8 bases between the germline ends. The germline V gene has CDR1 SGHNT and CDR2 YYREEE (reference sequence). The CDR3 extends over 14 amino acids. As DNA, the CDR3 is TGTGCCAGCAGCTTGGGCCAGCTAACAGATACGCAGTATTTT. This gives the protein CASSLGQLTDTQYF.

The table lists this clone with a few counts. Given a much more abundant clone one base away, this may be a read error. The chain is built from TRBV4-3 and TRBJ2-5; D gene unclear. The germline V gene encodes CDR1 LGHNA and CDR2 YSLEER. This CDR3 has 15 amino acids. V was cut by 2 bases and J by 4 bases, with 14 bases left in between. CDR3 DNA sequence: TGCGCCAGCAGCCAATATTACAGTGGTGCAGAGACCCAGTACTTC. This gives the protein CASSQYYSGAETQYF.